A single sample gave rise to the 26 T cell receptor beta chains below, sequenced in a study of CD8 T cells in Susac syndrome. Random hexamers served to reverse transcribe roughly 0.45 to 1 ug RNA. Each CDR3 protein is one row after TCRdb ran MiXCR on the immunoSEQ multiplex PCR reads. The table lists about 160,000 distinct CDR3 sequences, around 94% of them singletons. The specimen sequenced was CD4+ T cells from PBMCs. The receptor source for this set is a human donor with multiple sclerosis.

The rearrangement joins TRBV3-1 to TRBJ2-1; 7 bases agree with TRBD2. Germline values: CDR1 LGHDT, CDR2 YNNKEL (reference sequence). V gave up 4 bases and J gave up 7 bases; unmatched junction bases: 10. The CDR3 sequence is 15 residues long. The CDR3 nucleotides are TGTGCCAGCAGCCTTTTGGGGGAGGGCCGGAATGAGCAGTTCTTC. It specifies CASSLLGEGRNEQFF.

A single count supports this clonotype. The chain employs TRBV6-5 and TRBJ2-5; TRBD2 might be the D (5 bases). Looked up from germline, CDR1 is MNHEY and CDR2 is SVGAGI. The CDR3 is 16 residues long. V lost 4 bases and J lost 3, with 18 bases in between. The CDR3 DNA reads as TGTGCCAGCAGTTCCCGAGGACTGGGTAGGGAAGAGACCCAGTACTTC. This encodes CASSSRGLGREETQYF.

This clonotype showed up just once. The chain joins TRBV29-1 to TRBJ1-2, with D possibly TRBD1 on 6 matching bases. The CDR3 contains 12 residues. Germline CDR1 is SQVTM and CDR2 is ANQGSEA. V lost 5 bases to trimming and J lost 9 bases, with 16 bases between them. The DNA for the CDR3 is TGCAGCGTTTACTTGACAGGAGGAAGCTACACCTTC. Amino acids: CSVYLTGGSYTF.

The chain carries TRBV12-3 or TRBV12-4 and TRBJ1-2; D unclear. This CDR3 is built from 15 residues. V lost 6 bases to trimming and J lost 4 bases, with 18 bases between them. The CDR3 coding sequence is TGTGCCAGCAGCCCACCCGAGCGAAGCCGCTATGGCTACACCTTC. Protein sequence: CASSPPERSRYGYTF.

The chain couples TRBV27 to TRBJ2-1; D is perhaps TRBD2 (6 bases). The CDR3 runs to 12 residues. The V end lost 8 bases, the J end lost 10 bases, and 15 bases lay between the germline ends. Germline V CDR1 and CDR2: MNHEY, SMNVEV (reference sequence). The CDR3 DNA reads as TGTGCCAGCTGTCCTGCTCGGGGGGAGCAGTTCTTC. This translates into CASCPARGEQFF.

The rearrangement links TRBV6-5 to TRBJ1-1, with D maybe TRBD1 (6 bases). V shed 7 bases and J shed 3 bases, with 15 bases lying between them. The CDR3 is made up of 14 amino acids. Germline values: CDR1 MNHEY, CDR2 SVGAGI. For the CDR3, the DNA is TGTGCCAGCAACACAGGGCAAGGATACACTGAAGCTTTCTTT. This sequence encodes CASNTGQGYTEAFF.

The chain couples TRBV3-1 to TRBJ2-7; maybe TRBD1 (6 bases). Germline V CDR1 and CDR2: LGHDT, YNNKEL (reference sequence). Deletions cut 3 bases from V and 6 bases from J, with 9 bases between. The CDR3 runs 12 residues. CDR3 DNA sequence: TGTGCCAGCAGCCAGGAAGGGGGCGAGCAGTACTTC. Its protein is CASSQEGGEQYF.

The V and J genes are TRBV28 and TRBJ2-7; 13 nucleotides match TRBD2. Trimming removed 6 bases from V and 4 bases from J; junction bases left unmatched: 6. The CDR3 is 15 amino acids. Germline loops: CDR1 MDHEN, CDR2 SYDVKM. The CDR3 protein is CASSRGTSGTYEQYF. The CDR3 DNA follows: TGTGCCAGCAGCCGGGGGACTAGCGGGACTTACGAGCAGTACTTC.

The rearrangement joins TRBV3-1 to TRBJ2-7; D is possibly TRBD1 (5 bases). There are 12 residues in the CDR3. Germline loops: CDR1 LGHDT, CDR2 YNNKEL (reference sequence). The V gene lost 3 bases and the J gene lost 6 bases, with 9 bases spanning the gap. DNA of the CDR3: TGTGCCAGCAGCCAGCCAGGGCTCGAGCAGTACTTC. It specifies CASSQPGLEQYF.

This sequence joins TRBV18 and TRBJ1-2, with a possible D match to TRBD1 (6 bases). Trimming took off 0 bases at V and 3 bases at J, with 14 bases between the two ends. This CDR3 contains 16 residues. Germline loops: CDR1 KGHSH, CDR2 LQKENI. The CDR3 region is CASSPPSVSGDYGYTF. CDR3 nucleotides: TGTGCCAGCTCACCACCCTCGGTGTCAGGGGACTATGGCTACACCTTC.

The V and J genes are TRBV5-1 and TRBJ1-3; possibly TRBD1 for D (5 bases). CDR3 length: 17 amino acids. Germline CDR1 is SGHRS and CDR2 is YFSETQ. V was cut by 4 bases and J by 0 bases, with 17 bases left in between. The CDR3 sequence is CASSRDSPTNSGNTIYF. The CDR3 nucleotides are TGCGCCAGCAGCCGTGACAGTCCCACTAACTCTGGAAACACCATATATTTT.

CDR3 sequence (DNA): TGTGCCTGGAGTCCGGGACAGAAGAACACCGGGGAGCTGTTTTTT. Translated: CAWSPGQKNTGELFF. This chain joins TRBV30 and TRBJ2-2; 7 bases map to TRBD1. Germline V gene sequence: CDR1 GTSNPN, CDR2 SVGIG (reference sequence). The CDR3 loop spans 15 amino acids. Unmatched junction bases numbered 4, after V lost 2 bases and J lost 1 base.

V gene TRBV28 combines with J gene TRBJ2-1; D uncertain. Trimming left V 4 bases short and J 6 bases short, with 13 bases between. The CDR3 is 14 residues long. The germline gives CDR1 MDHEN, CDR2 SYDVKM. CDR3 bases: TGTGCCAGCAGTTCCTCCCCCGCCCTCAATGAGCAGTTCTTC. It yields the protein CASSSSPALNEQFF.

In DNA, the CDR3 is TGCAGCGTTGCCGAGGGACAGGGGGATCATGGCTACACCTTC. Protein product: CSVAEGQGDHGYTF. The V call is TRBV29-1, the J call TRBJ1-2; 11 bases match TRBD1. V trimming: 4 bases; J trimming: 6 bases; junction bases outside the gene matches: 7. The CDR3 length is 14 residues. Germline CDR1 reads SQVTM; CDR2 reads ANQGSEA.

CDR3: CASSLTGGNNQPQHF. The CDR3 nucleotides read TGTGCCAGCAGTTTAACAGGGGGCAACAATCAGCCCCAGCATTTT. The chain has TRBV12-3 or TRBV12-4 and TRBJ1-5, with 9 nucleotides matching TRBD1. The CDR3 loop spans 15 amino acids. The trim removed 2 bases at V and 3 bases at J, leaving 2 bases unmatched.

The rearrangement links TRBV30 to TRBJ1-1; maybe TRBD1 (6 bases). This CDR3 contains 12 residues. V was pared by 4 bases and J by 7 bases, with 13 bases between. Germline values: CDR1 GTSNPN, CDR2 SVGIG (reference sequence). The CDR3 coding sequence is TGTGCCTGGAAATTGGGGGGCGGTGAAGCTTTCTTT. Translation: CAWKLGGGEAFF.

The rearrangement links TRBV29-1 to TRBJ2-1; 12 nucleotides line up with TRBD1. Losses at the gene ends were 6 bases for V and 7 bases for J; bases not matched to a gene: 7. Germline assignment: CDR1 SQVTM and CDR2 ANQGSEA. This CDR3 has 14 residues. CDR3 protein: CSVAGTGGLNEQFF. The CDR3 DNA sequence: TGCAGCGTAGCCGGGACAGGGGGCCTGAATGAGCAGTTCTTC.

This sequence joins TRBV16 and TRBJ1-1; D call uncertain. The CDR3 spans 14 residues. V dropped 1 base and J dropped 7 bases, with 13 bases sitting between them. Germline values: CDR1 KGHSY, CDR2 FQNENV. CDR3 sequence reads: CASSQLQSGGEAFF. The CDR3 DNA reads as TGTGCCAGCAGCCAATTACAGTCAGGTGGTGAAGCTTTCTTT.

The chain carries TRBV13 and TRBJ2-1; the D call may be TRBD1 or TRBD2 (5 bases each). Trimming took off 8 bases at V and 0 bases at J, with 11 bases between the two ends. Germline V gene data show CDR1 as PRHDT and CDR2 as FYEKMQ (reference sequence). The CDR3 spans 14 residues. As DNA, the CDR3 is TGTGCCAGCCGCCGGGGCGGCTCCTACAATGAGCAGTTCTTC. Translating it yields CASRRGGSYNEQFF.

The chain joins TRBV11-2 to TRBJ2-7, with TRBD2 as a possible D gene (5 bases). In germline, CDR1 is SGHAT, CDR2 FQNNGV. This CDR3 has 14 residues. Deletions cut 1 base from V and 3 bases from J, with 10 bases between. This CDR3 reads CASSLAAGNYEQYF. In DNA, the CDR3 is TGTGCCAGCAGCTTAGCGGCGGGTAACTACGAGCAGTACTTC.

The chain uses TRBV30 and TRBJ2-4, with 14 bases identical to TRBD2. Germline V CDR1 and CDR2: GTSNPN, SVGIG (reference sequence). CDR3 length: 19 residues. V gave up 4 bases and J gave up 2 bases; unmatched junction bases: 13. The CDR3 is CAWTRGTSGSLPPKNIQYF. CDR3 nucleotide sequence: TGTGCCTGGACCCGCGGGACTAGCGGGAGCCTTCCGCCCAAAAACATTCAGTACTTC.

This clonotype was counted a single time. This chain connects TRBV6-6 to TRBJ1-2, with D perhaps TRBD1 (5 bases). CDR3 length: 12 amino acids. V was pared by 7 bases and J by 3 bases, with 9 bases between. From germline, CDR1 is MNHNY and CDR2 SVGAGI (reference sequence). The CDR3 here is CASNQQDYGYTF. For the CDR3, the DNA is TGTGCCAGCAACCAACAGGACTATGGCTACACCTTC.

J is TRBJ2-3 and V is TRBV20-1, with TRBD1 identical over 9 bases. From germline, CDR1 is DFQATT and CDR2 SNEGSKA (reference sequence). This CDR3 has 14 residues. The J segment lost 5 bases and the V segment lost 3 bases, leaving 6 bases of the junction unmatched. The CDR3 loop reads CSARRDRAIDTQYF. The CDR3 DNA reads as TGCAGTGCTAGGAGGGACAGGGCAATAGATACGCAGTATTTT.

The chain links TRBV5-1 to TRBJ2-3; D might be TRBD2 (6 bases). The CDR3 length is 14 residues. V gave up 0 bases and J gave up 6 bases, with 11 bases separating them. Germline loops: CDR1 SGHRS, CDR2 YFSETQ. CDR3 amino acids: CASSLDGSPDTQYF. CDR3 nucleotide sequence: TGCGCCAGCAGCTTGGACGGGAGCCCCGATACGCAGTATTTT.

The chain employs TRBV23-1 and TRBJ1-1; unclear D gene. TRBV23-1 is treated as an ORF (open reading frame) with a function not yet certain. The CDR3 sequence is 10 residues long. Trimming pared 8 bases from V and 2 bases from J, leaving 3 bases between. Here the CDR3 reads CASVNTEAFF. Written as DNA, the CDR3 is TGCGCCAGCGTTAACACTGAAGCTTTCTTT.

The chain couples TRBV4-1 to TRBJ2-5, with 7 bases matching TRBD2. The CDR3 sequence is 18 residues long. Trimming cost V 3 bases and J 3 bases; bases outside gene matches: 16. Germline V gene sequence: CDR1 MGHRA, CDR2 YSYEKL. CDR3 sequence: CASSHLPPFGGSKETQYF. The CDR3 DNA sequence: TGCGCCAGCAGCCATTTACCACCGTTTGGCGGGAGCAAAGAGACCCAGTACTTC.